The rows below give T cell receptor beta chains drawn from one sample of a study of naive and memory T cell subsets. TCRdb reanalysed the UMI-ligation and nested PCR reads using MiXCR and keeps one entry per CDR3 protein. The repertoire holds roughly 80,000 distinct CDR3 sequences, with about 8.2% as singletons. Sequencing was done on a sample of naive CD8+ T cells from blood. Receptor source: a human donor in good health. Both conserved end residues are part of each CDR3. The D gene is left open where the match is weak. The listing skips clone size in some rows; elsewhere it reads once, few, many or a size class.

D: .
size: .
J: TRBJ1-3
V: TRBV9
CDR3: CASSVDPPEDSGNTIYF
DNA: TGTGCCAGCAGCGTAGACCCCCCAGAAGACTCTGGAAACACCATATATTTT

D: .
size: few
J: TRBJ2-5
V: TRBV27
CDR3: CASAGLVDRETQYF
DNA: TGTGCCAGCGCGGGATTGGTCGACAGAGAGACCCAGTACTTC

D: .
size: .
J: TRBJ2-1
V: TRBV19
CDR3: CASSIEDLVSYNEQFF
DNA: TGTGCCAGTAGTATAGAGGACCTAGTCTCCTACAATGAGCAGTTCTTC

D: TRBD1
size: .
J: TRBJ2-7
V: TRBV4-1
CDR3: CASSQYRDRDYEQYF
DNA: TGCGCCAGCAGCCAGTACCGGGACAGGGACTACGAGCAGTACTTC

D: .
size: few
J: TRBJ2-7
V: TRBV13
CDR3: CASSPDFSSNEQYF
DNA: TGTGCCAGCAGCCCGGACTTCTCCTCTAACGAGCAGTACTTC

D: TRBD1
size: many
J: TRBJ2-7
V: TRBV7-9
CDR3: CASSSGTGSYEQYF
DNA: TGTGCCAGCAGCTCCGGGACAGGGTCCTACGAGCAGTACTTC

D: TRBD2
size: many
J: TRBJ2-2
V: TRBV29-1
CDR3: CSVESLAGEGTGELFF
DNA: TGCAGCGTTGAATCCCTAGCGGGAGAGGGCACCGGGGAGCTGTTTTTT

D: .
size: few
J: TRBJ2-7
V: TRBV4-2
CDR3: CASSHQGEYEQYF
DNA: TGTGCCAGCAGCCACCAAGGGGAGTACGAGCAGTACTTC

D: .
size: many
J: TRBJ1-1
V: TRBV27
CDR3: CASSIRYYDRRDTEAFF
DNA: TGTGCCAGCAGCATACGTTATTACGACAGAAGAGACACTGAAGCTTTCTTT

D: TRBD1
size: many
J: TRBJ2-3
V: TRBV13
CDR3: CASSPQTPLTGADTQYF
DNA: TGTGCCAGCAGCCCCCAGACGCCCCTCACAGGGGCAGATACGCAGTATTTT

D: .
size: few
J: TRBJ2-7
V: TRBV2
CDR3: CASRRGTDSYEQYF
DNA: TGTGCCAGCAGGAGGGGGACTGACTCCTACGAGCAGTACTTC

D: .
size: .
J: TRBJ2-1
V: TRBV12-3/TRBV12-4
CDR3: CASSLYNGTYNEQFF
DNA: TGTGCCAGCAGTTTATACAACGGAACCTACAATGAGCAGTTCTTC

D: TRBD2
size: .
J: TRBJ2-1
V: TRBV27
CDR3: CASNKGTSGSSRSYNEQFF
DNA: TGTGCCAGCAATAAAGGGACTAGCGGGAGTAGTAGGTCCTACAATGAGCAGTTCTTC

D: TRBD2
size: many
J: TRBJ2-7
V: TRBV27
CDR3: CASSLSGSGGAAREQYF
DNA: TGTGCCAGCAGTTTATCAGGATCGGGGGGGGCGGCGAGAGAGCAGTACTTC

D: .
size: few
J: TRBJ2-3
V: TRBV2
CDR3: CAIPFRITDTQYF
DNA: TGTGCCATCCCGTTCCGGATAACAGATACGCAGTATTTT

D: TRBD2
size: many
J: TRBJ2-1
V: TRBV5-6
CDR3: CASKAGGLYNEQFF
DNA: TGTGCCAGCAAGGCGGGAGGGCTCTACAATGAGCAGTTCTTC

D: TRBD1
size: few
J: TRBJ2-4
V: TRBV2
CDR3: CASSVTGLAKNIQYF
DNA: TGTGCCAGCAGTGTGACAGGGCTAGCCAAAAACATTCAGTACTTC

D: TRBD1
size: few
J: TRBJ1-5
V: TRBV27
CDR3: CASSPGGSNQPQHF
DNA: TGTGCCAGCTCCCCAGGGGGGAGCAATCAGCCCCAGCATTTT

D: .
size: .
J: TRBJ2-4
V: TRBV11-2
CDR3: CASTRQEKLEEWSKNIQYF
DNA: TGTGCCAGCACCCGACAGGAAAAGCTCGAAGAATGGTCCAAAAACATTCAGTACTTC

D: TRBD2
size: few
J: TRBJ2-7
V: TRBV27
CDR3: CASSGGLADYEQYF
DNA: TGTGCCAGCAGTGGCGGACTAGCGGACTACGAGCAGTACTTC

D: .
size: .
J: TRBJ2-7
V: TRBV10-2
CDR3: CATAEAYEQYF
DNA: TGCGCCACGGCGGAGGCCTACGAGCAGTACTTC

D: .
size: few
J: TRBJ2-2
V: TRBV20-1
CDR3: CSAREGSRTPNPNTGELFF
DNA: TGCAGTGCTAGAGAGGGGTCGAGGACACCCAACCCGAACACCGGGGAGCTGTTTTTT

D: .
size: many
J: TRBJ2-2
V: TRBV5-1
CDR3: CASRRDDPRRERTGELFF
DNA: TGCGCCAGCAGACGCGATGACCCTCGACGGGAGAGAACCGGGGAGCTGTTTTTT

D: .
size: few
J: TRBJ2-1
V: TRBV28
CDR3: CASRPTRPSYNEQFF
DNA: TGTGCCAGCAGACCCACTAGACCCTCCTACAATGAGCAGTTCTTC

D: .
size: many
J: TRBJ1-5
V: TRBV12-3/TRBV12-4
CDR3: CASSFAGAAQPQHF
DNA: TGTGCCAGCAGTTTTGCGGGGGCGGCTCAGCCCCAGCATTTT